This T cell receptor (beta chain) was captured by sequencing in a study of T cells in Graves' hyperthyroidism and ophthalmopathy. Between the trimmed V and J ends, which lost 2 bases and 5 bases, there was a span of 13 bases. The CDR3 spans 15 residues. The germline CDR1 and CDR2 sequences are LNHDA and SQIVND (reference sequence). This clonotype has just a few counts. Antigen specificity is unknown. The TCR beta CDR3 regions underwent amplification using RNA transcripts as the source. With the HTBI primer set, the TCR CDR3 went through a first round of RT-PCR. Via MiXCR, TCRdb re-called the multiplex PCR reads, giving one row per CDR3 protein. Among about 590,000 distinct CDR3 sequences, approximately 15% were seen once, and the ten largest hold around 7.3%. Whole-study findings and limits: Ophthalmopathy, which appeared later, was predicted by the model a median 6.5 months before onset.

The sequencing sample was made of blood. This chain links TRBV19 with TRBJ2-4, with D possibly TRBD2 on 6 matching bases. The receptor was derived from a woman under 40 with Graves' hyperthyroidism. CDR3 in amino acids: CASSIPLAKENIQYF. The CDR3 DNA reads as TGTGCCAGTAGTATACCCCTAGCGAAGGAAAACATTCAGTACTTC.